This TCR beta chain was profiled in a study of cytomegalovirus exposure and HLA in healthy donors. General study results and limits: In a later analysis, specific HLA alleles were associated with approximately 16,000 TCR beta sequences at a 0.05 false discovery rate.

In its sample, this clone was seen once. The antigen is unknown. The PCR made use of 60 Vbeta and 13 Jbeta primers. Data came from immunoSEQ multiplex PCR; TCRdb stores just in-frame clones and leaves some out. Of over 120,000 clones listed, more than 70% are singletons. CDR3 length equals 15 residues. Unmatched junction bases numbered 9, after V lost 3 bases and J lost 6 bases. Germline V gene lookup returns CDR1 SNHLY and CDR2 FYNNEI. This receptor was taken from a man between 50 and 59 years old in good health and CMV-seronegative. Sequencing was done on a sample of PBMCs. This chain uses TRBV2 with TRBJ1-2; TRBD1 matches 8 bases. The CDR3 sequence is CASSEQGAQSHGYTF. The DNA of the CDR3 is TGTGCCAGCAGTGAGCAGGGGGCGCAGAGCCATGGCTACACCTTC.